This TCR beta chain was sequenced during a study of shared clonotypes between healthy human individuals. Concerning this clone: The antigen is undetermined.

The repertoire was sequenced with immunoSEQ multiplex PCR; TCRdb's copy has only in-frame clones and lacks some. The repertoire holds 2 million to 2.5 million clones, with 85% to 95% as singletons. Regarding the study as a whole: Estimated clonotype richness was generally higher in naive than memory subsets.

CDR1 and CDR2 (germline): LGHNT, FRNRAP. This CDR3 comprises 15 residues. V gave up 0 bases and J gave up 7 bases, with 13 bases separating them. Sequencing used naive CD4+ T cells sorted from blood. The subset: CD45RA+ positively selected. This chain joins TRBV12-5 and TRBJ2-1; D is undetermined. This TCR came from a man aged 18-30 years in good health. The CDR3 region is CASGLVRKDRNEQFF. In DNA, the CDR3 is TGTGCTAGTGGTTTGGTACGTAAGGACCGAAATGAGCAGTTCTTC.